These T cell receptor beta chains were read from a single sample in a study of beta chain features in type 1 diabetes. The protocol was immunoSEQ multiplex PCR, while the TCRdb copy is restricted to in-frame clones and leaves out a portion. The sample has about 650,000 clones, 12% seen once. Sample: naive CD4+ T cells from blood. The source of these receptors is a man aged 25 to 40 with type 1 diabetes. CDR3s include the opening cysteine and the closing phenylalanine or tryptophan. Each record gives: J gene, V gene, D gene, clone size, CDR3 DNA, CDR3 protein. A D gene is named only where the DNA matches it firmly. Not every row has a clone size; where given, it reads once, few, many or a size class.

J gene: TRBJ2-2; V gene: TRBV7-2; D gene: NA; clone size: few; CDR3 DNA: TGTGCCAGCAACATCAACGGCGGGGAGCTGTTTTTT; CDR3 protein: CASNINGGELFF
J gene: TRBJ2-7; V gene: TRBV4-3; D gene: NA; clone size: few; CDR3 DNA: TGCGCCAGCAGCCAAGGTGCGGGGGCCAACGAGCAGTACTTC; CDR3 protein: CASSQGAGANEQYF
J gene: TRBJ2-1; V gene: TRBV11-3; D gene: TRBD1; clone size: few; CDR3 DNA: TGTGCCAGCACCTTATTCATGTCACAGGGGCTCTCCTACAATGAGCAGTTCTTC; CDR3 protein: CASTLFMSQGLSYNEQFF
J gene: TRBJ1-6; V gene: TRBV2; D gene: NA; clone size: few; CDR3 DNA: TGTGCCAGCAGAGGGGGTAATTCACCCCTCCACTTT; CDR3 protein: CASRGGNSPLHF
J gene: TRBJ2-7; V gene: TRBV18; D gene: TRBD1; clone size: NA; CDR3 DNA: TGTGCCAGCTCACCTCCCGGACAGGGAACCTACGAGCAGTACTTC; CDR3 protein: CASSPPGQGTYEQYF
J gene: TRBJ1-2; V gene: TRBV19; D gene: NA; clone size: NA; CDR3 DNA: TGTGCCAGTAGTATAGCGGCAGCTAACTATGGCTACACCTTC; CDR3 protein: CASSIAAANYGYTF
J gene: TRBJ2-7; V gene: TRBV7-7; D gene: NA; clone size: NA; CDR3 DNA: TGTGCTAGCAGCTTTGACCCGACCTCGGAGCAGTACTTC; CDR3 protein: CASSFDPTSEQYF
J gene: TRBJ2-1; V gene: TRBV7-6; D gene: TRBD2; clone size: few; CDR3 DNA: TGTGCCAGCAGCTTACCCTTAGCGGGGGGGCCTAATGAGCAGTTCTTC; CDR3 protein: CASSLPLAGGPNEQFF
J gene: TRBJ1-5; V gene: TRBV9; D gene: NA; clone size: NA; CDR3 DNA: TGTGCCAGCAGCGTAGAAGGTTACAATCAGCCCCAGCATTTT; CDR3 protein: CASSVEGYNQPQHF
J gene: TRBJ2-2; V gene: TRBV9; D gene: NA; clone size: few; CDR3 DNA: TGTGCCAGCAGCGTAGAAGGGGAGAGAGGGGAGCTGTTTTTT; CDR3 protein: CASSVEGERGELFF
J gene: TRBJ1-5; V gene: TRBV30; D gene: NA; clone size: NA; CDR3 DNA: TGTGCCTGGAGTTCCACAGGGAAGGGGAATCAGCCCCAGCATTTT; CDR3 protein: CAWSSTGKGNQPQHF
J gene: TRBJ1-1; V gene: TRBV9; D gene: TRBD1; clone size: few; CDR3 DNA: TGTGCCAGCAGCGTATCCGCAGGGGGCCTCGGCAACACTGAAGCTTTCTTT; CDR3 protein: CASSVSAGGLGNTEAFF
J gene: TRBJ2-5; V gene: TRBV2; D gene: NA; clone size: few; CDR3 DNA: TGTGCCAGCAGTGAAGCCAGGAGTTCTGGCGAAGAGACCCAGTACTTC; CDR3 protein: CASSEARSSGEETQYF
J gene: TRBJ1-2; V gene: TRBV23-1; D gene: TRBD1; clone size: NA; CDR3 DNA: TGCGCCAGCAGTCAATCGATAACGACAGGGGAAATCTATGGCTACACCTTC; CDR3 protein: CASSQSITTGEIYGYTF
J gene: TRBJ1-5; V gene: TRBV5-1; D gene: NA; clone size: NA; CDR3 DNA: TGCGCCAGCAGCCCTGACGGAGATAGCAATCAGCCCCAGCATTTT; CDR3 protein: CASSPDGDSNQPQHF